The sequence of this T cell receptor (beta chain) was determined in a study of CD8 T cells in Susac syndrome. RNA totalling about 0.45 to 1 ug underwent reverse transcription with random hexamers. By means of immunoSEQ multiplex PCR, TCR beta CDR3 spanning 54 Vbeta and 13 Jbeta underwent amplification. TCRdb re-derived calls from the immunoSEQ multiplex PCR reads in MiXCR, one entry per CDR3 protein. The sample consists of roughly 110,000 distinct CDR3 sequences, about 90% of them appearing once. CDR1 is KGHSH and CDR2 is LQKENI in the germline V gene. This CDR3 is built from 15 residues. V shed 3 bases and J shed 2 bases, with 13 bases lying between them.

The chain employs TRBV18 and TRBJ1-1; possible D gene TRBD1, 5 bases. Sequences were obtained from CD4+ T cells from PBMCs. This TCR was recovered from a human donor in good health. CDR3 protein: CASSPLRGENTEAFF. As DNA, the CDR3 is TGTGCCAGCTCACCTTTGCGGGGCGAAAACACTGAAGCTTTCTTT.